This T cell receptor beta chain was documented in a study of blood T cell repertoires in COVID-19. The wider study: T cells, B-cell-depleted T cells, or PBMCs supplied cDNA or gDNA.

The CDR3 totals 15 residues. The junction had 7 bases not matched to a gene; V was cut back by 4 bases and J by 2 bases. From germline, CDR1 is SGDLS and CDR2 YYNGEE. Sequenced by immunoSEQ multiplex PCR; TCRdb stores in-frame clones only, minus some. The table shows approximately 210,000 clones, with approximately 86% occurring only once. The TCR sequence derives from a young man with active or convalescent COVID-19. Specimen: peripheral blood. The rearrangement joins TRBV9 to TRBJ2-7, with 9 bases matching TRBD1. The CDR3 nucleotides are TGTGCCAGCAGCTTACGGACAGGGGCGCCCTACGAGCAGTACTTC. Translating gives CASSLRTGAPYEQYF.